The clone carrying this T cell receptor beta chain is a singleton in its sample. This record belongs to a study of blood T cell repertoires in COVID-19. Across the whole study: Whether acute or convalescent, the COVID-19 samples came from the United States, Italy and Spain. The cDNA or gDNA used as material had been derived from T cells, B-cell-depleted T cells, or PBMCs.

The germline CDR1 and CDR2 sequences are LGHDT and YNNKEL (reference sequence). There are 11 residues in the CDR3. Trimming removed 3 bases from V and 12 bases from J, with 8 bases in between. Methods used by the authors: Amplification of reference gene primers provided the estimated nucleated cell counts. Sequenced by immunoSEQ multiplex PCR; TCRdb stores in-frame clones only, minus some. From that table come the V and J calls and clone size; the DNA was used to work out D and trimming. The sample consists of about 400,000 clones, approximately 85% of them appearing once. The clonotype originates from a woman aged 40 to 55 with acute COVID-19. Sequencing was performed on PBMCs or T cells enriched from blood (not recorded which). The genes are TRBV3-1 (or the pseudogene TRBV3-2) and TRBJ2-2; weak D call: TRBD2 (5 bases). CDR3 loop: CASSHSSQLFF. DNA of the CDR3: TGTGCCAGCAGCCATTCTAGCCAGCTGTTTTTT.